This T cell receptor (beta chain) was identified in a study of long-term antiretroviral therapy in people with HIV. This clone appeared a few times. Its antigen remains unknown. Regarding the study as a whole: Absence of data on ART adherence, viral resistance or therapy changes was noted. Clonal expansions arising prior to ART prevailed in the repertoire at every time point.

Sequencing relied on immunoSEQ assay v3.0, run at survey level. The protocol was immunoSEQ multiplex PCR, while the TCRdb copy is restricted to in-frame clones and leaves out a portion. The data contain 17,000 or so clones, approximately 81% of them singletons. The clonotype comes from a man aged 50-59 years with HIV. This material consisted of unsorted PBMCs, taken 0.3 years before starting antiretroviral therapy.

The CDR3: CASSPGQGNGYGYTF. The CDR3 DNA is TGCGCCAGCAGCCCGGGACAGGGGAATGGCTATGGCTACACCTTC. This rearrangement joins TRBV4-1 to TRBJ1-2; TRBD1 matches at 10 bases. V shed 4 bases and J 4 bases; nucleotides not matched to a gene: 6. The length of the CDR3 is 15 residues. Per the germline V gene, CDR1 is MGHRA and CDR2 is YSYEKL.